These T cell receptor beta chains were read from a single sample in a study of blood T cell repertoires in COVID-19. Repertoires were generated with immunoSEQ multiplex PCR, while TCRdb's copy carries only in-frame clones and drops some. Here the sample spans around 450,000 clones, roughly 90% being singletons. The sequencing input was peripheral blood. These receptors were taken from a woman younger than 45 with acute or convalescent COVID-19. CDR3s leave out the opening cysteine and the closing phenylalanine or tryptophan. Each record gives: D gene, V gene, CDR3 protein. The D gene is left open where the match is weak.

d_gene: NA; v_gene: TRBV9; CDR3aa: ASSSRDNYGYT
d_gene: TRBD1; v_gene: TRBV5-6; CDR3aa: ASSLGFLDRGFSYEQY
d_gene: TRBD1; v_gene: TRBV4-1; CDR3aa: ASSQDTGGEQY
d_gene: TRBD2; v_gene: TRBV5-6; CDR3aa: ASSLVSGGAYEQY
d_gene: TRBD2; v_gene: TRBV2; CDR3aa: ASRVAGGPRQY
d_gene: NA; v_gene: TRBV27; CDR3aa: ASSFGNLRRVDEQF
d_gene: NA; v_gene: TRBV10-3; CDR3aa: AISESLTLNTEAF
d_gene: TRBD1; v_gene: TRBV11-2; CDR3aa: ASRHPGQGSYEQY
d_gene: TRBD1; v_gene: TRBV6-5; CDR3aa: ASGLDRGVDGYT
d_gene: NA; v_gene: TRBV18; CDR3aa: ASSPRAGANTGELF
d_gene: NA; v_gene: TRBV2; CDR3aa: ASSGGVNSLNTEAF
d_gene: NA; v_gene: TRBV10-3; CDR3aa: AISGPGNQPQH
d_gene: TRBD1; v_gene: TRBV10-2; CDR3aa: ASSDPLRQGALDTQY
d_gene: TRBD1; v_gene: TRBV28; CDR3aa: ASSRTGRSSYEQY
d_gene: NA; v_gene: TRBV15; CDR3aa: ATSRGITSSVSEQY
d_gene: TRBD1; v_gene: TRBV15; CDR3aa: ATSRGGQDRTEAF
d_gene: NA; v_gene: TRBV28; CDR3aa: ASRPQGRGYGYT
d_gene: TRBD1; v_gene: TRBV2; CDR3aa: ASRGTGEGYT
d_gene: TRBD1; v_gene: TRBV28; CDR3aa: ASTTGTGFYEQY
d_gene: TRBD1; v_gene: TRBV5-1; CDR3aa: AIRGGQPQH
d_gene: NA; v_gene: TRBV2; CDR3aa: ASRLRGYEQY
d_gene: NA; v_gene: TRBV6-5; CDR3aa: ASSSQGRGTGELF
d_gene: NA; v_gene: TRBV29-1; CDR3aa: SASRANYGYT
d_gene: TRBD1; v_gene: TRBV18; CDR3aa: ASSPEQGPYNEQF
d_gene: NA; v_gene: TRBV29-1; CDR3aa: SVGSGPYQPQH